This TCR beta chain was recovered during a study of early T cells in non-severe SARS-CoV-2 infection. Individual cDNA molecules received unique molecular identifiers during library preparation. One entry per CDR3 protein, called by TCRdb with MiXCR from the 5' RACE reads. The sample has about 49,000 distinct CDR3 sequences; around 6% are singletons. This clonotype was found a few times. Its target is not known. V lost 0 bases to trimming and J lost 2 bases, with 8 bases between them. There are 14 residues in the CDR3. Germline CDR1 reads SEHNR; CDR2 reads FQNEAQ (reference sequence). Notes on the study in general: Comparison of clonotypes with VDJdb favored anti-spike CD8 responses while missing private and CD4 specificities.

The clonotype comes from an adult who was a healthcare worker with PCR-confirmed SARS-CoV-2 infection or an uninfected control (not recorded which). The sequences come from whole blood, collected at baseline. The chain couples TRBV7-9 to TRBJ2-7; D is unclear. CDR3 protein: CASSLAQDTYEQYF. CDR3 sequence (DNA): TGTGCCAGCAGCTTAGCGCAAGACACCTACGAGCAGTACTTC.